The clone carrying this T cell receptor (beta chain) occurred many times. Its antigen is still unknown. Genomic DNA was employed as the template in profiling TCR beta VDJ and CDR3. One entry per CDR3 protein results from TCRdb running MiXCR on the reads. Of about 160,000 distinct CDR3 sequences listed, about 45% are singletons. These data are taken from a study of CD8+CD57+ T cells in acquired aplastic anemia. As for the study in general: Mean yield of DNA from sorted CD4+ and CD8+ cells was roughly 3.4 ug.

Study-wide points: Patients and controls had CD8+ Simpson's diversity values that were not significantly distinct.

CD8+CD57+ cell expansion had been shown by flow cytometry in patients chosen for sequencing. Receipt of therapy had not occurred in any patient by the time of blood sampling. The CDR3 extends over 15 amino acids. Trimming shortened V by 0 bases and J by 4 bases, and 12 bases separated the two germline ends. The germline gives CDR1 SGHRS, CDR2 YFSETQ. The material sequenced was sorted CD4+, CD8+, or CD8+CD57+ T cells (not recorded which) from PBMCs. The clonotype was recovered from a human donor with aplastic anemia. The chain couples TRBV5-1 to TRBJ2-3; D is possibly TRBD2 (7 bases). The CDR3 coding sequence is TGCGCCAGCAGCTTGGAGGGGGGAGGGCCAGATACGCAGTATTTT. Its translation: CASSLEGGGPDTQYF.